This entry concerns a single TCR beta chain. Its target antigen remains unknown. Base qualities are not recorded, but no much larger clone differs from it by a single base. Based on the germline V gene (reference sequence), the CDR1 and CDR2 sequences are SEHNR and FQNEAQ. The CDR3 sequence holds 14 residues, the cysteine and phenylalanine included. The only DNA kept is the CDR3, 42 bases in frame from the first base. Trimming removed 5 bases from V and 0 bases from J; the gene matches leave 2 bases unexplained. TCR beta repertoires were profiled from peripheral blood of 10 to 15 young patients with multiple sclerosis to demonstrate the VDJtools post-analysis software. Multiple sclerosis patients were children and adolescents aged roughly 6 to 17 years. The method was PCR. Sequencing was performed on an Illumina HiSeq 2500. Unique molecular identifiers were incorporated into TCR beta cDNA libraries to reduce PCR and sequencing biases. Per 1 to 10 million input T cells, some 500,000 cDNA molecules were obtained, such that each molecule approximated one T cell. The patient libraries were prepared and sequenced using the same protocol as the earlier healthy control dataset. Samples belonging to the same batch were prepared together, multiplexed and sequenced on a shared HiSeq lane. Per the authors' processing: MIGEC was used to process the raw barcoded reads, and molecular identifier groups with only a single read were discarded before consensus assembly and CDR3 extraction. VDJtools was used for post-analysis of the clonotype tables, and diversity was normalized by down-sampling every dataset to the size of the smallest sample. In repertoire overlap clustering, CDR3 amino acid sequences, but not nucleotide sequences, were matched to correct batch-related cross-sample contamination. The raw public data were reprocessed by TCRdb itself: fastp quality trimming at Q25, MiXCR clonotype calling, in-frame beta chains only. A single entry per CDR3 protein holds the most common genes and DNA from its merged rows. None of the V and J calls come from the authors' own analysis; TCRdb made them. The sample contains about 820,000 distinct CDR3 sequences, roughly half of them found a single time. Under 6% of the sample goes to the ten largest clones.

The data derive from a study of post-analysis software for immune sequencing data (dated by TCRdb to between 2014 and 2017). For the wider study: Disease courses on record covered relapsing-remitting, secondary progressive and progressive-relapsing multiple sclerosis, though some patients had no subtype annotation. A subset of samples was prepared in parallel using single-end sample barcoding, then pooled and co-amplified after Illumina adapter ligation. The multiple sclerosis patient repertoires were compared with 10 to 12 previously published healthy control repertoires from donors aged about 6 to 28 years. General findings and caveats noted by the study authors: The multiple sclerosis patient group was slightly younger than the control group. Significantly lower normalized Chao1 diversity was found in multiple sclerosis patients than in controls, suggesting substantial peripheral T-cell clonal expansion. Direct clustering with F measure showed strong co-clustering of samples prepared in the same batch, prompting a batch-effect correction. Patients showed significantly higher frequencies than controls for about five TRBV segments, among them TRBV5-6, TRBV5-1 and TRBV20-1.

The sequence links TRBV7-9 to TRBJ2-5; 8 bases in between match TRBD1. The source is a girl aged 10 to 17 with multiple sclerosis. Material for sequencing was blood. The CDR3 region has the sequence CASSTDRDQETQYF. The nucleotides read TGTGCCAGCAGCACGGACAGGGACCAAGAGACCCAGTACTTC.